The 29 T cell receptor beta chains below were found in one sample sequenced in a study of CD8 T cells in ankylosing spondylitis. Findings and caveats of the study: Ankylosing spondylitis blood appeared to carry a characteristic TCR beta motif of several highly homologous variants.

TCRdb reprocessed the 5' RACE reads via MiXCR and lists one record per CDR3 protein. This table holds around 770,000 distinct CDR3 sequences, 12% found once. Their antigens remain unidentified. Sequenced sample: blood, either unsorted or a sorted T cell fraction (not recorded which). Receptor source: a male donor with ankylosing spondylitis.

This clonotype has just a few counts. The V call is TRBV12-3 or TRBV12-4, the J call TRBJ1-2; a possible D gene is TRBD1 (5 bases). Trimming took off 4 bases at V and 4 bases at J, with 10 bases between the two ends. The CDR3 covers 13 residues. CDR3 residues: CASSSWGGYGYTF. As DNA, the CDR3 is TGTGCCAGCAGTTCGTGGGGGGGCTATGGCTACACCTTC.

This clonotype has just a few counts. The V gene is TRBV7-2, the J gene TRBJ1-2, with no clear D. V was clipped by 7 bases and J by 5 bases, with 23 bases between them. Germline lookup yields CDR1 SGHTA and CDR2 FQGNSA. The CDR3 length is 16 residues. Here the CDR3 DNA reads TGTGCCAGCACCTCAACGCCGGCAGGAACTATTTATGGCTACACCTTC. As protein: CASTSTPAGTIYGYTF.

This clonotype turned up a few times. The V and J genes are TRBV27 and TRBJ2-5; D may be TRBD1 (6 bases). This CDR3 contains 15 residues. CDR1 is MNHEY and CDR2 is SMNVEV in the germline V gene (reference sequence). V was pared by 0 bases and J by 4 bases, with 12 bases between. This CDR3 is CASSLSLGAGETQYF. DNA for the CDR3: TGTGCCAGCAGTTTATCATTGGGGGCGGGAGAGACCCAGTACTTC.

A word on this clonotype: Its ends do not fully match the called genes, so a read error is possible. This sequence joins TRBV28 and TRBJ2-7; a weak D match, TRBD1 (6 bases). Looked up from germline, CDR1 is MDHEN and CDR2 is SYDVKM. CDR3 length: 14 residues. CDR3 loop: CASSSAGAGDKHYF. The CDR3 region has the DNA TGTGCCAGCAGTTCCGCAGGAGCCGGGGACAAGCATTACTTC. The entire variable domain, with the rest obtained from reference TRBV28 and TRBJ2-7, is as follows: DVKVTQSSRYLVKRTGEKVFLECVQDMDHENMFWYRQDPGLGLRLIYFSYDVKMKEKGDIPEGYSVSREKKERFSLILESASTNQTSMYLCASSSAGAGDKHYFGPGTRLTVT.

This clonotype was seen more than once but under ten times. In DNA form, the CDR3 reads TGTGCCAGCACGACCTTGGACGAGCAGTACTTC. Protein sequence: CASTTLDEQYF. The chain employs TRBV6-2 or TRBV6-3 and TRBJ2-7; no clear D. The CDR3 totals 11 residues. Trimming left V 7 bases short and J 5 bases short, with 9 bases between. Germline values: CDR1 MNHEY, CDR2 SVGEGT.

DNA for the CDR3: TGCAGTGCTAGAGAGAGAGGTCCCTACGAGCAGTACTTC. Its protein is CSARERGPYEQYF. The V gene is TRBV20-1, the J gene TRBJ2-7; no firm D call. The CDR3 extends over 13 amino acids. CDR1 and CDR2 from the germline V gene are DFQATT and SNEGSKA (reference sequence). Trimming cost V 0 bases and J 2 bases, with 8 bases left between them.

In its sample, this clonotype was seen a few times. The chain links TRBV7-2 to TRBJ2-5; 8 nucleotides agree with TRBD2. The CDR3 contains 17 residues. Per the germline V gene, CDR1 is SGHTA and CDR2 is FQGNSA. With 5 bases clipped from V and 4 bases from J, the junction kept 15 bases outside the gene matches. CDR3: CASSRWRTSRGGETQYF. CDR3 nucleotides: TGTGCCAGCAGCCGTTGGCGGACTAGCCGGGGAGGAGAGACCCAGTACTTC.

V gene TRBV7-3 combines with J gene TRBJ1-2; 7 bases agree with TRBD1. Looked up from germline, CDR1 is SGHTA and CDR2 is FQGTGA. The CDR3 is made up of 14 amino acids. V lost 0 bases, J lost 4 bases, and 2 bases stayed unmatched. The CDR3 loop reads CASSLTGQAYGYTF. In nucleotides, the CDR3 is TGTGCCAGCAGCTTAACCGGACAGGCCTATGGCTACACCTTC.

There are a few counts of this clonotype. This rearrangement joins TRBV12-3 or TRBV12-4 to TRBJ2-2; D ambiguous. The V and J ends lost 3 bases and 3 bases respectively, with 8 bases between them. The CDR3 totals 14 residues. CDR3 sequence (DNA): TGTGCCAGCAGTTTTATGGGGTACACCGGGGAGCTGTTTTTT. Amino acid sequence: CASSFMGYTGELFF.

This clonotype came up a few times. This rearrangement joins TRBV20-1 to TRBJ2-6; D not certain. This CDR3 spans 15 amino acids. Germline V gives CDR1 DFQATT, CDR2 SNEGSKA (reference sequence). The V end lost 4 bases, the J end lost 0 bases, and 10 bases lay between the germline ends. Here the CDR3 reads CSAKELGSGANVLTF. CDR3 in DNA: TGCAGTGCTAAAGAGTTGGGCTCTGGGGCCAACGTCCTGACTTTC.

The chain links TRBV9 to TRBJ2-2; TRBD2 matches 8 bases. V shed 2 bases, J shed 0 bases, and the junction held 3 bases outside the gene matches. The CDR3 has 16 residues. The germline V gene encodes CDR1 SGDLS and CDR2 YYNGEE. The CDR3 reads CASSVSGVTNTGELFF. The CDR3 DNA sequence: TGTGCCAGCAGCGTTAGCGGGGTTACGAACACCGGGGAGCTGTTTTTT.

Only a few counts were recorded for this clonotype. The chain's CDR3 is CASSQDRGTGLDEQYF. The CDR3 bases are TGCGCCAGCAGCCAGGATCGAGGGACAGGGTTGGACGAGCAGTACTTC. V and J are TRBV4-1 and TRBJ2-7; 9 bases match TRBD1. V trimming: 3 bases; J trimming: 5 bases; junction bases outside the gene matches: 11. CDR1 is MGHRA and CDR2 is YSYEKL in the germline V gene. The CDR3 has 16 amino acids.

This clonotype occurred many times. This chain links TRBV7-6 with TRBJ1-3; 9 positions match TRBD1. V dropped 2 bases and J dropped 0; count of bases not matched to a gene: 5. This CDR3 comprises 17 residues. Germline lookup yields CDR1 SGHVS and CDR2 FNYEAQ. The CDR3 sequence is CASSLFGTGSSGNTIYF. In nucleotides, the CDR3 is TGTGCCAGCAGCTTATTCGGGACAGGGTCCTCTGGAAACACCATATATTTT.

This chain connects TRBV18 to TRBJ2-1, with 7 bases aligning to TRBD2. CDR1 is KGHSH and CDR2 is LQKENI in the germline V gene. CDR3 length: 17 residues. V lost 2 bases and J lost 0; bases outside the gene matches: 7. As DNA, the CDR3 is TGTGCCAGCTCACCAAATCGGCGGGGGACCTCCTACAATGAGCAGTTCTTC. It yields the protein CASSPNRRGTSYNEQFF.

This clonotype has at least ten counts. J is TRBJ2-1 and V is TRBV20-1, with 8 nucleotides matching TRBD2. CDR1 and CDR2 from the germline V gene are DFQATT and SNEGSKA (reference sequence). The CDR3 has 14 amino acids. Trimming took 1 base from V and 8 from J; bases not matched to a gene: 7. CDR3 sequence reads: CSARVSGIVDEQFF. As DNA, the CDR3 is TGCAGTGCTAGAGTTAGCGGGATTGTAGATGAGCAGTTCTTC.

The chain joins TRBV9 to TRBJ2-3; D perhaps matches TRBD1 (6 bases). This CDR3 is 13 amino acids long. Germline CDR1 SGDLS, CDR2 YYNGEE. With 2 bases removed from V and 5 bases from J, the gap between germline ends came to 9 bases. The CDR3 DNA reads TGTGCCAGCAGCGTGCAGGACAGAGATACGCAGTATTTT. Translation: CASSVQDRDTQYF.

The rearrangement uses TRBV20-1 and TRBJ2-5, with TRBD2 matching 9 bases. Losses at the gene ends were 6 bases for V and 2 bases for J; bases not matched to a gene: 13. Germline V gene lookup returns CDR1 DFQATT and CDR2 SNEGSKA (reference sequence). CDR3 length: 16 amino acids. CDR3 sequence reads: CSAREGVAGDQETQYF. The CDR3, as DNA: TGCAGTGCCCGAGAGGGGGTAGCGGGAGATCAAGAGACCCAGTACTTC.

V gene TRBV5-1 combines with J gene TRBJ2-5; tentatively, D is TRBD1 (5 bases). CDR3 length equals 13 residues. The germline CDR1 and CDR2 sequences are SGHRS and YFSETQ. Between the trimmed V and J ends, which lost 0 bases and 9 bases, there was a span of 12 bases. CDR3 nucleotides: TGCGCCAGCAGCTTGGGGGGCTTTGGGCCCCAGTACTTC. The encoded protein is CASSLGGFGPQYF.

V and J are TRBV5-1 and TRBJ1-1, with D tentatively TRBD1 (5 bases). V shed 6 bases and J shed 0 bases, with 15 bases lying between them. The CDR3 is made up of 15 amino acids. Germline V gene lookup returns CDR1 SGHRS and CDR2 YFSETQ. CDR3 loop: CASKPSTAMNTEAFF. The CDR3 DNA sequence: TGCGCCAGCAAACCCTCGACAGCTATGAACACTGAAGCTTTCTTT.

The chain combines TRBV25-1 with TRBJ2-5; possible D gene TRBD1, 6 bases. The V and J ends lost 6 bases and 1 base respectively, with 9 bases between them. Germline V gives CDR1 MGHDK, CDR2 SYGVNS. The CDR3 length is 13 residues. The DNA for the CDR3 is TGTGCCAGCAGACAGGGCCGCCAAGAGACCCAGTACTTC. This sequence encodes CASRQGRQETQYF. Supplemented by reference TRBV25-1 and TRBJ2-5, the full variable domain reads EADIYQTPRYLVIGTGKKITLECSQTMGHDKMYWYQQDPGMELHLIHYSYGVNSTEKGDLSSESTVSRIRTEHFPLTLESARPSHTSQYLCASRQGRQETQYFGPGTRLLVL.

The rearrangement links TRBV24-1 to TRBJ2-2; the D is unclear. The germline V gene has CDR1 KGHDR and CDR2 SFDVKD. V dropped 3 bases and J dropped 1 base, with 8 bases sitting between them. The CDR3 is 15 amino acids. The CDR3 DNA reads TGTGCCACCAGTGATATGGCAGGGAACACCGGGGAGCTGTTTTTT. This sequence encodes CATSDMAGNTGELFF.

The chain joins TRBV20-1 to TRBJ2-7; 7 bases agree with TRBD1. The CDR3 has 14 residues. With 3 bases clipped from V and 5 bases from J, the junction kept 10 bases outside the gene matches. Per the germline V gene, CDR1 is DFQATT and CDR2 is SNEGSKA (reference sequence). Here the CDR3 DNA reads TGCAGTGCTAGCGAGGGGGCGGTGAGAAACGAGCAGTACTTC. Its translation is CSASEGAVRNEQYF.

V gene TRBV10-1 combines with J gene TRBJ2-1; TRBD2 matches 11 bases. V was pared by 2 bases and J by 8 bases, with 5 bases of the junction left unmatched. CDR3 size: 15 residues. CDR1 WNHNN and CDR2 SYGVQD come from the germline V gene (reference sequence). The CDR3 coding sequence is TGCGCCAGCAGTGAGGCTAGCGGGAGGAGAGATGAGCAGTTCTTC. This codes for CASSEASGRRDEQFF.

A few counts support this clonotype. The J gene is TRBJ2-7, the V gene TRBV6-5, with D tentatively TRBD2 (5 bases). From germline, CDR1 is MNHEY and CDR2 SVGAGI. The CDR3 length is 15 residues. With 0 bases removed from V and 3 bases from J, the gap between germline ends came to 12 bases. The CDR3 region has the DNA TGTGCCAGCAGTTACTCGAACCTAGCCCACTACGAGCAGTACTTC. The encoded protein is CASSYSNLAHYEQYF.

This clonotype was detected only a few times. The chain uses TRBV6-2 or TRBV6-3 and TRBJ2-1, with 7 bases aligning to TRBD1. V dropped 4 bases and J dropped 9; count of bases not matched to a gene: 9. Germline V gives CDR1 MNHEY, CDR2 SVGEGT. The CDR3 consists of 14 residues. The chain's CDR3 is CASSSGTAWGEQFF. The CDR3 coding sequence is TGTGCCAGCAGTTCCGGGACAGCCTGGGGTGAGCAGTTCTTC.

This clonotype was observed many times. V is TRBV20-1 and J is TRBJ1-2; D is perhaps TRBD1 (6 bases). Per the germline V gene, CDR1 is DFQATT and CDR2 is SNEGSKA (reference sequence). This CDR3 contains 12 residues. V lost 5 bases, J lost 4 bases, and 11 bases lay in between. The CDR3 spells CSALQGTYGYTF. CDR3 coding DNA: TGCAGTGCTCTTCAGGGGACCTATGGCTACACCTTC.

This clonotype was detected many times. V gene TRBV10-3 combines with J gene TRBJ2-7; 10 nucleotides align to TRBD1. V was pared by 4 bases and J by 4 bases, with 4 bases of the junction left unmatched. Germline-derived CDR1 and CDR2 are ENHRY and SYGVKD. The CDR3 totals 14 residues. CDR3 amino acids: CAISGQGATYEQYF. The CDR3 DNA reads TGTGCCATCAGTGGACAGGGGGCAACGTACGAGCAGTACTTC.

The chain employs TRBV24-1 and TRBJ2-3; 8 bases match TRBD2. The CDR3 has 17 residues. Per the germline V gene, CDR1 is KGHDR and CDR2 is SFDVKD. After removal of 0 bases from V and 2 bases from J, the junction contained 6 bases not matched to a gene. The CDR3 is CATSDLREGRDTDTQYF. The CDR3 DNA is TGTGCCACCAGTGATTTGCGGGAGGGGCGAGACACAGATACGCAGTATTTT.

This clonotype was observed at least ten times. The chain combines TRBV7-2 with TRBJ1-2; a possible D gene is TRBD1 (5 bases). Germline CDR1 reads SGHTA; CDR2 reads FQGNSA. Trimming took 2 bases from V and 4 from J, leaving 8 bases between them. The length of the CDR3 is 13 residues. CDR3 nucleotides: TGTGCCAGCAGCTTATCGACAGTCTATGGCTACACCTTC. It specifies CASSLSTVYGYTF.